Listed below are T cell receptor beta chains from one sample, sequenced in a study of cytomegalovirus exposure and HLA in healthy donors. Generated by immunoSEQ multiplex PCR, the TCRdb table keeps only in-frame clones and is missing some. This table holds approximately 160,000 clones, under 70% found once. The sample comprised PBMCs. The receptors originated from a woman aged 40-49 years in good health and CMV-seropositive. The CDR3 runs from the conserved cysteine through the conserved F or W. The D gene is left open where the match is weak.

j_gene,d_gene,v_gene,CDR3aa
TRBJ1-4,TRBD1,TRBV7-3,CASSQGGSQGEKLFF
TRBJ2-5,TRBD2,TRBV19,CASNEAGVWETQYF
TRBJ2-5,TRBD2,TRBV28,CASSSFVAGGRETQYF
TRBJ1-4,TRBD1,TRBV19,CASSTQGANEKLFF
TRBJ1-2,NA,TRBV29-1,CSVDGGLYYGYTF
TRBJ1-2,NA,TRBV28,CASSLGGVVYGYTF
TRBJ2-1,TRBD2,TRBV19,CASSTGLANEQFF
TRBJ2-7,TRBD2,TRBV7-2,CASSPGRGVRRYEQYF
TRBJ2-7,TRBD2,TRBV7-9,CASSFPSGGAYEQYF
TRBJ2-4,TRBD2,TRBV5-1,CASSSLAGARDIQYF
TRBJ2-7,NA,TRBV2,CASSAQNYEQYF
TRBJ1-2,NA,TRBV13,CASSLGQERFYGYTF
TRBJ2-1,TRBD1,TRBV29-1,CSGDRVKENEQFF
TRBJ2-1,TRBD2,TRBV5-1,CASSSEVGGRAVDEQFF
TRBJ1-5,NA,TRBV2,CASLQGRYSNQPQHF
TRBJ2-7,NA,TRBV2,CASRTNYYEQYF
TRBJ2-3,NA,TRBV6-1,CASSEFSGTSTDTQYF
TRBJ1-1,NA,TRBV28,CASSPTGRGLAEAFF
TRBJ1-2,NA,TRBV5-4,CASSLGRSSDYGYTF
TRBJ2-7,NA,TRBV10-3,CAIRAGTANYEQYF
TRBJ1-1,TRBD1,TRBV7-9,CSSSSGQGEAFF
TRBJ1-6,NA,TRBV7-2,CASSLALSSYNSPLHF
NA,TRBD2,TRBV7-6,CASSPGIAGPYEQYF
TRBJ2-2,TRBD2,TRBV14,CASSHPYIAGVSNTGELFF
TRBJ1-2,NA,TRBV4-3,CASSPQGPDYGYTF
TRBJ2-7,NA,TRBV5-5,CASSFAPGKSYEQYF
TRBJ2-1,NA,TRBV6-1,CASSEGRDEQFF
TRBJ2-2,TRBD2,TRBV4-2,CASSQAPSGNTGELFF
TRBJ2-3,TRBD2,TRBV7-2,CASSLGLAQADTQYF
TRBJ2-5,NA,TRBV5-1,CASSLSGSRTQYF
TRBJ2-7,NA,TRBV6-5,CASSYGRLAPSYEQYF
TRBJ2-7,NA,TRBV13,CASSSGAGTIEQYF
TRBJ2-7,TRBD2,TRBV28,CASNIAGGFLAEQYF
TRBJ2-1,TRBD1,TRBV7-2,CASSARTGNNEQFF
TRBJ2-1,NA,TRBV5-1,CASSLEGILANEQFF
TRBJ2-7,NA,TRBV4-3,CASSLAANGDYEQYF
TRBJ1-1,TRBD1,TRBV23-1,CASSPDRGEKNEAFF
TRBJ1-1,NA,TRBV6-5,CASSSQDSSFEAFF
TRBJ1-2,NA,TRBV29-1,CSVGGRGRDYGYTF
TRBJ2-7,NA,TRBV6-1,CASSEEAGEYF
TRBJ1-1,TRBD1,TRBV4-1,CASSQGQGADTEAFF
TRBJ2-2,NA,TRBV19,CASSTTGTGELFF
TRBJ1-5,TRBD1,TRBV28,CASRRTGTGVRNNQPQHF
TRBJ2-5,TRBD1,TRBV6-1,CASSNRDSQETQYF
TRBJ1-4,NA,TRBV7-9,CASSLSETVNEKLFF
TRBJ2-3,NA,TRBV6-5,CASRSYPTTDTQYF
TRBJ2-1,NA,TRBV7-8,CASRLLRGRSYNEQFF
TRBJ1-5,NA,TRBV4-3,CASSQDIGVNQPQHF
TRBJ1-5,TRBD1,TRBV19,CASSPGQGYSNQPQNF
TRBJ1-2,NA,TRBV5-6,CASSLPGATNYGYTF
TRBJ2-1,NA,TRBV7-6,CASSPYTGSSSYNEQFF